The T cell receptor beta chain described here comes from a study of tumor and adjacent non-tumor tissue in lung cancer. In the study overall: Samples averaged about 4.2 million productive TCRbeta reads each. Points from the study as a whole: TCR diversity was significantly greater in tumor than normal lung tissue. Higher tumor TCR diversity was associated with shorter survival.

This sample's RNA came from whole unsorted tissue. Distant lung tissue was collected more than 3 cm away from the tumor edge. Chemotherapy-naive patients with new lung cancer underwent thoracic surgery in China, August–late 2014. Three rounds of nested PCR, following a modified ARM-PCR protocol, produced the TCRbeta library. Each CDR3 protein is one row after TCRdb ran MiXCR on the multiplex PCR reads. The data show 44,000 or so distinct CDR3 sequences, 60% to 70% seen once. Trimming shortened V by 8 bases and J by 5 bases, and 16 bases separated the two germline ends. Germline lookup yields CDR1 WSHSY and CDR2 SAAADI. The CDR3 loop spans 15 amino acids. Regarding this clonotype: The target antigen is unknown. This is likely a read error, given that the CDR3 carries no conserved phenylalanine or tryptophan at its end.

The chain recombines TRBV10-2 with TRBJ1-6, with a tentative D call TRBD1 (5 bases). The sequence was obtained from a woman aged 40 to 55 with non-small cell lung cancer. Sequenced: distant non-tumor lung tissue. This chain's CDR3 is CASGDRDGHNSPLHY. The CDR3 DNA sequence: TGCGCCAGCGGGGACCGGGACGGGCATAATTCACCCCTCCACTAT.